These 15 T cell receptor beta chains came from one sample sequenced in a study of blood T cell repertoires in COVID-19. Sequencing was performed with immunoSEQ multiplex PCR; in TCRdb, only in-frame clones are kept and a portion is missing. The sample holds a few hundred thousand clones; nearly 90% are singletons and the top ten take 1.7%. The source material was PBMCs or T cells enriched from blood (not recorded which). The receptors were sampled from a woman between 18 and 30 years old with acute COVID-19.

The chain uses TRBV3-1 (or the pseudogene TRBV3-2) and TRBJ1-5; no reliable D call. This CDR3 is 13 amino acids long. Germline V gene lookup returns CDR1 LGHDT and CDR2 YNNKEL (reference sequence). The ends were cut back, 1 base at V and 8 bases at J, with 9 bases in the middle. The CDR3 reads CASSQAPRKPQHF. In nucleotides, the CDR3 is TGTGCCAGCAGCCAAGCACCTAGGAAGCCCCAGCATTTT.

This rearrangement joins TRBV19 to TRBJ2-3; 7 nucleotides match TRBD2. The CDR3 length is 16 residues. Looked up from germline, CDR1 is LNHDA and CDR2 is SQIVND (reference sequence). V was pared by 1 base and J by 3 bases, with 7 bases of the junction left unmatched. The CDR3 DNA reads TGTGCCAGTAGTATAGCGGGAGGTCGTGGGACAGATACGCAGTATTTT. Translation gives CASSIAGGRGTDTQYF.

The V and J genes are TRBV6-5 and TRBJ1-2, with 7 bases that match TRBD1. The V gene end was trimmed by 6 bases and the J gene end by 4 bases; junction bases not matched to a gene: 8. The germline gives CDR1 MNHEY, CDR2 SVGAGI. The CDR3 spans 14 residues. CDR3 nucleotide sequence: TGTGCCAGCAGACACGACAGGGCCGGCTATGGCTACACCTTC. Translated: CASRHDRAGYGYTF.

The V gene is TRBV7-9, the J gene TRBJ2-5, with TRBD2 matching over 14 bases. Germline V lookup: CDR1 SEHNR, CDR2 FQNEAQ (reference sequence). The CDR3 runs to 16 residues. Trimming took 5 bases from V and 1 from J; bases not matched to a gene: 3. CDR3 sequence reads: CASSLGLAGVQETQYF. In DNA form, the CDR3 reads TGTGCCAGCAGCCTGGGACTAGCGGGAGTCCAAGAGACCCAGTACTTC.

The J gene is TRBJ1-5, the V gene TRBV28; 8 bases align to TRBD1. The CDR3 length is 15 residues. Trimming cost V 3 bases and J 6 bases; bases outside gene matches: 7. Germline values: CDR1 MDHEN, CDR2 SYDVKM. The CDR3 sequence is CASSFQGARFQPQHF. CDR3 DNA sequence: TGTGCCAGCAGTTTTCAGGGGGCGCGATTTCAGCCCCAGCATTTT.

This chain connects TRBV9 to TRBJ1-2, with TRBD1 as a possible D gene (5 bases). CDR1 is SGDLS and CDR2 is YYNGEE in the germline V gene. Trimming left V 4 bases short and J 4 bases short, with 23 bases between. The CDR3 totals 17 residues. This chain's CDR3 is CASSSTSSSGSGYGYTF. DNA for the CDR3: TGTGCCAGCAGCTCCACTTCGTCTTCAGGGTCGGGCTATGGCTACACCTTC.

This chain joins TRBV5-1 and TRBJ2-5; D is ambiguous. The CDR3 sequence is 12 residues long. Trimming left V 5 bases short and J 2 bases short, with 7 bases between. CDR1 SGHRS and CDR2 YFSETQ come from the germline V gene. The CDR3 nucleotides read TGCGCCAGCAGGGCTCATCAAGAGACCCAGTACTTC. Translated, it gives CASRAHQETQYF.

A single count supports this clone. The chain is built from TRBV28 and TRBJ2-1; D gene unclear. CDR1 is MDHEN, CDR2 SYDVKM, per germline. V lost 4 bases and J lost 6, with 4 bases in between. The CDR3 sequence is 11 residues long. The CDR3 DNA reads TGTGCCAGCAGTTGGGCCAATGAGCAGTTCTTC. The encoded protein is CASSWANEQFF. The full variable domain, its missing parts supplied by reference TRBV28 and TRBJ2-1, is DVKVTQSSRYLVKRTGEKVFLECVQDMDHENMFWYRQDPGLGLRLIYFSYDVKMKEKGDIPEGYSVSREKKERFSLILESASTNQTSMYLCASSWANEQFFGPGTRLTVL.

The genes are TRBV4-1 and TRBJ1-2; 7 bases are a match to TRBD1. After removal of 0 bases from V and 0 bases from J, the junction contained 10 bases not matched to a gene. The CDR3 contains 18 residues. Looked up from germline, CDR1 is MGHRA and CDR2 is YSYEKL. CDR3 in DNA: TGCGCCAGCAGCCAAGAGTATTTTGGACAGGTCCCTAACTATGGCTACACCTTC. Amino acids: CASSQEYFGQVPNYGYTF.

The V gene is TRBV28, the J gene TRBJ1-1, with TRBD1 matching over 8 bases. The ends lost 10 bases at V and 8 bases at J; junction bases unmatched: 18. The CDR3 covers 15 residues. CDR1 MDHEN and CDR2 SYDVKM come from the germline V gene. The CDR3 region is CATTGQGRGLGEAFF. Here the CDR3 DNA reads TGTGCCACCACAGGACAGGGTCGGGGCCTGGGGGAAGCTTTCTTT.

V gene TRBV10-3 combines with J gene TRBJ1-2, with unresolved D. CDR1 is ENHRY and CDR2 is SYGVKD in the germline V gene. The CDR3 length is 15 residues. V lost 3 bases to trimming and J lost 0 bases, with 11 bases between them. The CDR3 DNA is TGTGCCATCAGTGAACCGGGTTCCACTAACTATGGCTACACCTTC. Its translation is CAISEPGSTNYGYTF.

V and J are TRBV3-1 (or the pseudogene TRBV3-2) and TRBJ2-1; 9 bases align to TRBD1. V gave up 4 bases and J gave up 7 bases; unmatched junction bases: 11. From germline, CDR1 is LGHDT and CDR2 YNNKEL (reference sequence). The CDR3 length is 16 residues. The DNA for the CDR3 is TGTGCCAGCAGCCCAGCCGGGACAGGGTGGGGAAATGAGCAGTTCTTC. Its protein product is CASSPAGTGWGNEQFF.

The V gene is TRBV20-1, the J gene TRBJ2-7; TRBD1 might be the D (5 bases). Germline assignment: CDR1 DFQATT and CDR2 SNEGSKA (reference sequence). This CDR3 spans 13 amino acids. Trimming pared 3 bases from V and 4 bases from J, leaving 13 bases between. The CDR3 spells CSASADNLYEQYF. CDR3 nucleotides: TGCAGTGCTAGTGCGGACAACCTTTACGAGCAGTACTTC.

CDR3 bases: TGTGCCAGCAGGACGGCGGGAGGGCCGACCTACAATGAGCAGTTCTTC. The encoded protein is CASRTAGGPTYNEQFF. The rearrangement joins TRBV7-9 to TRBJ2-1; 9 bases fit TRBD2. The CDR3 contains 16 residues. J lost 2 bases, V lost 6 bases, and 8 bases had no gene match. CDR1 SEHNR and CDR2 FQNEAQ come from the germline V gene (reference sequence).

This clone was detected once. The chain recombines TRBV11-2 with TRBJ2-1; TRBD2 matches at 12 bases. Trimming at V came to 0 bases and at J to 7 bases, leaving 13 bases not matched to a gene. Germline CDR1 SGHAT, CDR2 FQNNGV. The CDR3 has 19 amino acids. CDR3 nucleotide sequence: TGTGCCAGCAGCTTAGATCCCCAGACTAGCGGGAGACGTTCGAATGAGCAGTTCTTC. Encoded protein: CASSLDPQTSGRRSNEQFF.